These 30 T cell receptor beta chains were sequenced from one sample in a study of shared clonotypes between healthy human individuals. Some clones are missing from TCRdb's copy, which holds only in-frame ones; the method was immunoSEQ multiplex PCR. The table records about 510,000 clones, 60% to 80% of them present only once. The sequencing sample was made of PBMCs. The receptors come from a middle-aged woman in good health. Some clones in this sample may be carry-over from other donors' samples.

This clone was counted a few times. The genes are TRBV6-1 and TRBJ1-3, with D uncertain. The length of the CDR3 is 15 residues. Deletions cut 1 base from V and 0 bases from J, with 7 bases between. Germline V gives CDR1 MNHNS, CDR2 SASEGT. CDR3 sequence (DNA): TGTGCCAGCAGTGAAGGGCTCCACTCTGGAAACACCATATATTTT. Its translation: CASSEGLHSGNTIYF.

The CDR3 DNA follows: TGTGCCAGCAGTCTAGCGGGGGAGACCCAGTACTTC. Its protein product is CASSLAGETQYF. This chain joins TRBV28 and TRBJ2-5, with 9 nucleotides matching TRBD2. The V and J ends lost 5 bases and 5 bases, in that order; junction bases with no gene match: 0. The CDR3 has 12 amino acids. Germline V gene sequence: CDR1 MDHEN, CDR2 SYDVKM.

This chain joins TRBV7-2 and TRBJ2-7; 12 positions agree with TRBD2. With V trimmed by 3 bases and J by 4 bases, 7 bases remained unmatched. This CDR3 is built from 16 residues. The V gene's germline CDR1 is SGHTA and CDR2 FQGNSA. CDR3 residues: CASSLYLAGGPYEQYF. For the CDR3, the DNA is TGTGCCAGCAGCTTGTATCTAGCGGGAGGGCCTTACGAGCAGTACTTC.

This chain joins TRBV28 and TRBJ2-3, with 8 bases matching TRBD2. Germline CDR1 reads MDHEN; CDR2 reads SYDVKM. V lost 8 bases and J lost 4; bases outside the gene matches: 11. This CDR3 spans 15 amino acids. CDR3 sequence reads: CASGLTAGAADTQYF. CDR3 DNA: TGTGCCAGCGGCCTGACAGCGGGAGCTGCAGATACGCAGTATTTT.

This clone was picked up a small number of times. The chain has TRBV18 and TRBJ1-1; D not resolved. The CDR3 contains 14 residues. Germline CDR1 KGHSH, CDR2 LQKENI. V gave up 2 bases and J gave up 3 bases, with 10 bases separating them. The CDR3: CASSPSVVHTEAFF. CDR3 DNA sequence: TGTGCCAGCTCACCATCGGTAGTCCACACTGAAGCTTTCTTT.

This chain connects TRBV21-1 to TRBJ2-7; the table's D call TRBD1 went unverified against the DNA. TRBV21-1 is a listed pseudogene. The length of the CDR3 is 16 residues. CDR3 in DNA: TGTGCCAGCAGCAAATGGGTGGGACAGGGTTATTACGAGCAGTACTTC. Translated: CASSKWVGQGYYEQYF.

This chain joins TRBV7-9 and TRBJ2-5; 10 positions agree with TRBD2. The V gene's germline CDR1 is SEHNR and CDR2 FQNEAQ (reference sequence). V dropped 5 bases and J dropped 3; count of bases not matched to a gene: 12. This CDR3 region has 17 residues. This chain's CDR3 is CASSTTLGLAGEETQYF. For the CDR3, the DNA is TGTGCCAGCAGCACCACCCTCGGGCTAGCGGGAGAAGAGACCCAGTACTTC.

This chain links TRBV7-9 with TRBJ2-6; no reliable D call. The V and J ends lost 8 bases and 0 bases respectively, with 14 bases between them. The CDR3 loop spans 16 amino acids. Germline CDR1 reads SEHNR; CDR2 reads FQNEAQ (reference sequence). The CDR3 DNA reads as TGTGCCAGCGAGGTCAGAAAGAGCTCTGGGGCCAACGTCCTGACTTTC. As protein: CASEVRKSSGANVLTF. The variable domain in full, completed from reference TRBV7-9 and TRBJ2-6, reads DTGVSQNPRHKITKRGQNVTFRCDPISEHNRLYWYRQTLGQGPEFLTYFQNEAQLEKSRLLSDRFSAERPKGSFSTLEIQRTEQGDSAMYLCASEVRKSSGANVLTFGAGSRLTVL.

V usage is TRBV7-6 and J usage is TRBJ2-1; TRBD2 matches at 10 bases. Per the germline V gene, CDR1 is SGHVS and CDR2 is FNYEAQ. The V and J ends lost 4 bases and 9 bases, in that order; junction bases with no gene match: 9. This CDR3 spans 15 amino acids. Here the CDR3 reads CASSSLLAGRGEQFF. CDR3 bases: TGTGCCAGCAGCTCGCTACTAGCGGGACGGGGTGAGCAGTTCTTC.

The J gene is TRBJ2-1, the V gene TRBV20-1, with D unclear. Germline assignment: CDR1 DFQATT and CDR2 SNEGSKA (reference sequence). The V gene lost 5 bases and the J gene lost 9 bases, with 11 bases spanning the gap. The CDR3 runs 11 residues. DNA for the CDR3: TGCAGTGCTCCGTTAGTGAGTGAGCAGTTCTTC. Translation gives CSAPLVSEQFF.

The V call is TRBV21-1, the J call TRBJ2-7; the table gives TRBD1 as D, unverified against the DNA. TRBV21-1 is deemed a pseudogene. This CDR3 spans 16 amino acids. The CDR3 nucleotides read TGTGCCAGCAGCACCAGAGGAGCAGGGCTCTCCTACGAGCAGTACTTC. Amino acid sequence: CASSTRGAGLSYEQYF.

This clone has ten or more counts. CDR3 protein: CASSPQRTSYEQYF. CDR3 nucleotides: TGTGCCAGCAGCCCACAGAGAACCAGCTACGAGCAGTACTTC. This chain uses TRBV7-2 with TRBJ2-7; D remains unclear. The CDR3 length is 14 residues. Germline V gives CDR1 SGHTA, CDR2 FQGNSA. The ends were cut back, 5 bases at V and 3 bases at J, with 14 bases in the middle.

The rearrangement uses TRBV2 and TRBJ2-2; 10 bases map to TRBD1. With V trimmed by 7 bases and J by 5 bases, 7 bases remained unmatched. CDR3 length: 15 amino acids. The germline V gene has CDR1 SNHLY and CDR2 FYNNEI. CDR3 nucleotides: TGTGCCAGCACCCGAGACAGGGGGCGGACCGGGGAGCTGTTTTTT. Its protein product is CASTRDRGRTGELFF.

J is TRBJ2-5 and V is TRBV7-6; no clear D gene. V was clipped by 5 bases and J by 0 bases, with 10 bases between them. Germline CDR1 is SGHVS and CDR2 is FNYEAQ. The CDR3 has 14 residues. CDR3 sequence: CASSPQTYQETQYF. The CDR3 DNA sequence: TGTGCCAGCAGCCCGCAGACGTACCAAGAGACCCAGTACTTC.

This chain links TRBV6-5 with TRBJ2-3; 16 nucleotides match TRBD2. Germline V gives CDR1 MNHEY, CDR2 SVGAGI. The CDR3 is 14 residues long. With 6 bases clipped from V and 10 bases from J, the junction kept 4 bases outside the gene matches. Here the CDR3 reads CASRGLAGGSSQYF. The CDR3 DNA sequence: TGTGCCAGCAGGGGACTAGCGGGAGGGTCATCGCAGTATTTT.

The sample holds a few counts of this clone. The chain couples TRBV7-8 to TRBJ2-1, with TRBD2 identical over 8 bases. The CDR3 runs 18 residues. V lost 2 bases to trimming and J lost 3 bases; unmatched junction nucleotides: 12. Germline assignment: CDR1 SGHVS and CDR2 FQNEAQ. The CDR3 DNA reads as TGTGCCAGCAGCTTAAAGGCCAGCCCGGGACTAGACTACAATGAGCAGTTCTTC. Translated: CASSLKASPGLDYNEQFF.

This clone was detected a few times. The genes are TRBV5-1 and TRBJ2-7; D is unclear. The CDR3 is 15 amino acids. CDR1 is SGHRS, CDR2 YFSETQ, per germline. V lost 0 bases and J 2 bases, leaving 12 bases between the germline ends. This chain's CDR3 is CASSLGSGKTYEQYF. As DNA, the CDR3 is TGCGCCAGCAGCTTGGGTTCCGGAAAAACCTACGAGCAGTACTTC.

As regards this clone: Other DNA variants within this sample encode the same CDR3. This sequence joins TRBV5-1 and TRBJ2-3; TRBD2 aligns across 10 bases. The CDR3 has 15 amino acids. Germline CDR1 and CDR2: SGHRS and YFSETQ. V shed 4 bases and J 0 bases; nucleotides not matched to a gene: 2. The CDR3 nucleotides read TGCGCCAGCAGCCCTAGCGGGAGAAGCACAGATACGCAGTATTTT. It specifies CASSPSGRSTDTQYF.

CDR3 coding DNA: TGCGCCAGCAGTGGGCTAGGGGCGGATAACACCGGGGAGCTGTTTTTT. The encoded protein is CASSGLGADNTGELFF. The J gene is TRBJ2-2, the V gene TRBV10-1, with TRBD1 as a possible D gene (5 bases). The CDR3 extends over 16 amino acids. CDR1 and CDR2 from the germline V gene are WNHNN and SYGVQD (reference sequence). Trimming removed 4 bases from V and 2 bases from J, with 14 bases in between.

The chain couples TRBV7-9 to TRBJ2-5; weak D call: TRBD2 (6 bases). CDR3 length: 16 residues. Germline CDR1 SEHNR, CDR2 FQNEAQ (reference sequence). V shed 1 base and J shed 5 bases, with 17 bases lying between them. CDR3 amino acids: CASSLGSGGARETQYF. Written as DNA, the CDR3 is TGTGCCAGCAGCTTAGGGTCAGGAGGGGCGAGGGAGACCCAGTACTTC.

As for this clone: Other DNA sequences of this sample code for an identical CDR3. The chain uses TRBV11-3 and TRBJ2-3; 9 bases are a match to TRBD2. The CDR3 length is 14 residues. From germline, CDR1 is SGHNT and CDR2 YENEEA. V was clipped by 5 bases and J by 2 bases; unmatched bases: 2. The CDR3 region has the DNA TGTGCCAGCAGCCCGGGACTAGCCACAGATACGCAGTATTTT. This gives the protein CASSPGLATDTQYF.

Concerning this clone: The same CDR3 arises from other DNA sequences in this sample as well. The chain recombines TRBV29-1 with TRBJ2-1, with 7 bases identical to TRBD2. This CDR3 is 14 amino acids long. Germline CDR1 is SQVTM and CDR2 is ANQGSEA. The V segment lost 3 bases and the J segment 0 bases; nucleotides outside the gene matches: 2. For the CDR3, the DNA is TGCAGCGTTGATGGCGGGAGCTCCTACAATGAGCAGTTCTTC. Its protein product is CSVDGGSSYNEQFF.

V gene TRBV27 combines with J gene TRBJ2-1; D is uncertain. Germline assignment: CDR1 MNHEY and CDR2 SMNVEV (reference sequence). Trimming took 10 bases from V and 3 from J, leaving 19 bases between them. This CDR3 has 15 amino acids. The CDR3: CANGVTPPIYNEQFF. DNA for the CDR3: TGTGCCAATGGGGTCACGCCCCCTATCTACAATGAGCAGTTCTTC.

The rearrangement links TRBV30 to TRBJ2-3; D is undetermined. CDR3 size: 13 residues. Germline CDR1 and CDR2: GTSNPN and SVGIG (reference sequence). Trimming cost V 0 bases and J 4 bases, with 8 bases left between them. The CDR3 DNA reads as TGTGCCTGGAGTGTCCTCTCGGCAGATACGCAGTATTTT. Translation gives CAWSVLSADTQYF.

This rearrangement joins TRBV5-5 to TRBJ2-7; 14 bases match TRBD2. The ends lost 4 bases at V and 8 bases at J; junction bases unmatched: 8. Looked up from germline, CDR1 is SGHKS and CDR2 is YYEKEE (reference sequence). This CDR3 comprises 15 residues. In nucleotides, the CDR3 is TGTGCCAGCAGCCCTGGGACTAGCGGGAGTCGTCAGCAGTACTTC. Protein product: CASSPGTSGSRQQYF.

Of note for this clone: At one boundary the junction diverges from the germline segment, which might be a read error. The rearrangement joins TRBV7-9 to TRBJ2-3, with D possibly being TRBD1 (6 bases). The CDR3 loop spans 15 amino acids. Germline V gene lookup returns CDR1 SEHNR and CDR2 FQNEAQ (reference sequence). CDR3 region: CASSLGQSGTDTQYF. DNA for the CDR3: TGTGCCAGCAGTTTAGGACAGTCTGGCACAGATACGCAGTATTTT.

The genes are TRBV6-1 and TRBJ2-7; maybe TRBD1 (6 bases). Deletions cut 7 bases from V and 1 base from J, with 14 bases between. This CDR3 spans 14 amino acids. Germline V gives CDR1 MNHNS, CDR2 SASEGT. CDR3 sequence (DNA): TGTGCCAGCAACCACAGGGATCGGTCCTACGAGCAGTACTTC. Its protein is CASNHRDRSYEQYF.

The DNA for the CDR3 is TGTGCCAGCAGCTTAGATATTGTGACAGGGGACTACACCTTC. The encoded protein is CASSLDIVTGDYTF. This chain uses TRBV7-9 with TRBJ1-2, with TRBD1 matching over 8 bases. After removal of 1 base from V and 10 bases from J, the junction contained 8 bases not matched to a gene. Germline V gene lookup returns CDR1 SEHNR and CDR2 FQNEAQ (reference sequence). This CDR3 region has 14 residues.

The CDR3 reads CASRNHRVGLSDTQYF. CDR3 in DNA: TGTGCCAGCAGAAATCACAGGGTGGGACTGTCAGATACGCAGTATTTT. The chain has TRBV11-2 and TRBJ2-3; D is perhaps TRBD1 or TRBD2 (6 bases each). The V end was cut by 6 bases, the J end by 4 bases, with 20 bases between. CDR1 and CDR2 (germline): SGHAT, FQNNGV. This CDR3 is 16 amino acids long.

The chain uses TRBV19 and TRBJ2-1; 8 positions match TRBD2. Germline CDR1 and CDR2: LNHDA and SQIVND (reference sequence). Germline trimming cut 7 bases from V and 4 bases from J; bases unmatched to any gene: 6. The CDR3 runs to 14 residues. CDR3: CASTMVAGYNEQFF. CDR3 nucleotides: TGTGCCAGTACCATGGTAGCGGGATACAATGAGCAGTTCTTC.